These T cell receptor beta chains were read from a single sample in a study of T-cell memory formation after mild COVID-19. MiXCR was run by TCRdb on the 5' RACE reads, yielding one entry per CDR3 protein. The sample lists around 310,000 distinct CDR3 sequences; 15% to 20% were seen once. Sample: PBMCs or a T cell subset sorted from them (not recorded which). The receptor set was obtained from a man aged 18-30 years who had mild COVID-19 (a few samples of this study predate the infection). Cell type and time point are not known. Both conserved end residues are part of each CDR3. D genes are given only for firm matches. Some rows have no size entry. The others give once, few or many, or a class for an expanded clone.

V	J	D	size	CDR3	DNA
TRBV7-6	TRBJ2-5	-	few	CASSLAAGGSGTQYF	TGTGCCAGCAGCTTAGCGGCAGGAGGTAGCGGGACCCAGTACTTC
TRBV7-3	TRBJ2-3	TRBD2	many	CASSLGSGGTTDTQYF	TGTGCCAGCAGCTTAGGTAGCGGGGGTACCACAGATACGCAGTATTTT
TRBV6-5	TRBJ1-5	TRBD1	few	CASRGTGQPWGNQPQHF	TGTGCCAGCAGAGGGACAGGGCAACCCTGGGGCAATCAGCCCCAGCATTTT
TRBV3-1	TRBJ2-3	TRBD2	-	CASSQEGGDTQYF	TGTGCCAGCAGCCAAGAGGGGGGGGATACGCAGTATTTT
TRBV24-1	TRBJ2-3	-	-	CATSDGSWSTDTQYF	TGTGCCACCAGTGATGGATCCTGGTCCACAGATACGCAGTATTTT
TRBV5-1	TRBJ2-3	TRBD1	many	CASSFGTASTDTQYF	TGCGCCAGCAGCTTCGGGACAGCCTCCACAGATACGCAGTATTTT
TRBV20-1	TRBJ2-7	-	-	CSALQGGLAYEQYF	TGCAGTGCCCTTCAAGGGGGTCTGGCCTACGAGCAGTACTTC
TRBV4-2	TRBJ1-1	TRBD1	once	CASSQLKQGYTEAFF	TGTGCCAGCAGCCAACTAAAACAGGGGTACACTGAAGCTTTCTTT
TRBV9	TRBJ1-2	TRBD1	-	CASSATGGSYGYTF	TGTGCCAGCAGCGCTACAGGGGGCTCGTATGGCTACACCTTC
TRBV9	TRBJ2-1	-	-	CASSTGHPRDEQFF	TGTGCCAGCAGTACGGGACACCCTCGGGATGAGCAGTTCTTC
TRBV12-3/TRBV12-4	TRBJ1-6	TRBD1	-	CASSTRGRGSPLHF	TGTGCCAGCAGTACCAGGGGGCGGGGGTCACCCCTCCACTTT